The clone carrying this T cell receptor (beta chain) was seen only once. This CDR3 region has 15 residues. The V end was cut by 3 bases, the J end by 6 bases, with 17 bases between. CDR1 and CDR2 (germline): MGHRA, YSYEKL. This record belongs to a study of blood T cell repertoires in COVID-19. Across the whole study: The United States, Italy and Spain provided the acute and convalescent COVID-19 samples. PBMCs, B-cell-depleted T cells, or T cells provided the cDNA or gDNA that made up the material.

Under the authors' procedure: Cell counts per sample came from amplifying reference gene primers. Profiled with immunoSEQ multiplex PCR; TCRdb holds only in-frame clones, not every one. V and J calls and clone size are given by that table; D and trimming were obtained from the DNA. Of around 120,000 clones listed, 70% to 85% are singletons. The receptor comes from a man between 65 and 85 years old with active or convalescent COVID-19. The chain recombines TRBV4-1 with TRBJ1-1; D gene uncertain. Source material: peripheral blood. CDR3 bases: TGCGCCAGCAGCCAGCCCCGAGCAGGTCCGTCTGAAGCTTTCTTT. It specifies CASSQPRAGPSEAFF.